Below are 32 T cell receptor beta chains sequenced from a single sample in a study of OX40 agonist ivuxolimab in advanced cancers. Clones were read by immunoSEQ multiplex PCR, and TCRdb kept only the in-frame ones, dropping some. The sample lists 90,000 to 100,000 clones; 75% to 95% were seen once. The specimen comprised CD4+ or CD8+ T cells sorted from blood, sampled in a trial of the OX40 agonist ivuxolimab. These receptors all come from an adult with an advanced solid tumor such as melanoma, head and neck, liver or kidney cancer.

The chain carries TRBV28 and TRBJ1-5; D remains ambiguous. The V gene lost 5 bases and the J gene lost 4 bases, with 3 bases spanning the gap. The CDR3 extends over 11 amino acids. Germline CDR1 is MDHEN and CDR2 is SYDVKM. The CDR3 protein is CASSMNQPQHF. In DNA form, the CDR3 reads TGTGCCAGCAGTATGAATCAGCCCCAGCATTTT.

This chain links TRBV5-1 with TRBJ2-1, with TRBD2 matching over 11 bases. In germline, CDR1 is SGHRS, CDR2 YFSETQ. V was clipped by 3 bases and J by 3 bases; unmatched bases: 5. This CDR3 contains 16 residues. CDR3 amino acids: CASSSGGTSGYNEQFF. DNA of the CDR3: TGCGCCAGCAGCTCGGGGGGGACTAGCGGCTACAATGAGCAGTTCTTC.

The chain is built from TRBV4-2 and TRBJ2-3, with TRBD2 matching 8 bases. The CDR3 contains 15 residues. CDR1 is LGHNA, CDR2 YNFKEQ, per germline. The V and J ends lost 1 base and 4 bases, in that order; junction bases with no gene match: 4. CDR3 protein: CASSQAAGVADTQYF. The CDR3 DNA is TGTGCCAGCAGCCAAGCAGCGGGAGTCGCAGATACGCAGTATTTT.

The J gene is TRBJ2-4, the V gene TRBV6-5; 7 bases line up with TRBD1. Per the germline V gene, CDR1 is MNHEY and CDR2 is SVGAGI. The CDR3 covers 15 residues. J was trimmed by 0 bases and V by 5 bases; bases with no gene match: 4. CDR3 in DNA: TGTGCCAGCAGTCCACAGGGGATAGCCAAAAACATTCAGTACTTC. Its translation: CASSPQGIAKNIQYF.

This chain uses TRBV29-1 with TRBJ2-2; maybe TRBD1 (5 bases). V shed 4 bases and J shed 4 bases, with 13 bases lying between them. The germline CDR1 and CDR2 sequences are SQVTM and ANQGSEA. There are 14 residues in the CDR3. In DNA, the CDR3 is TGCAGCGTTGCCGGACAAGGCTTCACCGGGGAGCTGTTTTTT. Translation: CSVAGQGFTGELFF.

The chain joins TRBV29-1 to TRBJ2-3, with 7 positions matching TRBD2. The CDR3 consists of 13 residues. Germline CDR1 is SQVTM and CDR2 is ANQGSEA. Trimming cost V 5 bases and J 0 bases; bases outside gene matches: 2. Here the CDR3 DNA reads TGCAGCGTTCGAGCGGGGAGCACAGATACGCAGTATTTT. Its protein is CSVRAGSTDTQYF.

This rearrangement joins TRBV19 to TRBJ1-5; TRBD1 agrees at 7 bases. V lost 2 bases and J lost 6; bases outside the gene matches: 7. The CDR3 extends over 15 amino acids. Per the germline V gene, CDR1 is LNHDA and CDR2 is SQIVND (reference sequence). CDR3 DNA sequence: TGTGCCAGTAGTATACTAGGGGGCGCCGGTCAGCCCCAGCATTTT. This sequence encodes CASSILGGAGQPQHF.

The chain couples TRBV5-1 to TRBJ2-1; D is uncertain. Germline CDR1 is SGHRS and CDR2 is YFSETQ. V was shortened by 2 bases and J by 0 bases, with 9 bases between the two germline ends. CDR3 length: 15 residues. The CDR3 DNA follows: TGCGCCAGCAGCTTCGCGGTGCCCTCCTACAATGAGCAGTTCTTC. Its protein is CASSFAVPSYNEQFF.

This chain links TRBV18 with TRBJ1-2; D remains unclear. The germline V gene encodes CDR1 KGHSH and CDR2 LQKENI. The CDR3 loop spans 15 amino acids. Trimming took 5 bases from V and 0 from J, leaving 13 bases between them. The chain's CDR3 is CASSTGEPSNYGYTF. The CDR3 DNA is TGTGCCAGCTCAACCGGAGAGCCGTCTAACTATGGCTACACCTTC.

The chain has TRBV5-6 and TRBJ2-3; TRBD2 matches at 10 bases. Germline assignment: CDR1 SGHDT and CDR2 YYEEEE. Unmatched junction bases numbered 10, after V lost 4 bases and J lost 2 bases. The CDR3 has 17 residues. The CDR3 spells CASSRRASGSFTDTQYF. The CDR3 DNA reads TGTGCCAGCAGCCGGAGGGCTAGCGGGAGCTTCACAGATACGCAGTATTTT.

The chain recombines TRBV19 with TRBJ2-5; D is uncertain. CDR1 and CDR2 from the germline V gene are LNHDA and SQIVND (reference sequence). This CDR3 spans 15 amino acids. V shed 1 base and J shed 1 base, with 10 bases lying between them. The CDR3 loop is CASSIGPGSQETQYF. CDR3 sequence (DNA): TGTGCCAGTAGTATAGGCCCCGGTTCCCAAGAGACCCAGTACTTC.

The chain carries TRBV5-6 and TRBJ2-3; no clear D. Between the trimmed V and J ends, which lost 4 bases and 4 bases, there was a span of 10 bases. CDR1 and CDR2 from the germline V gene are SGHDT and YYEEEE. CDR3 length: 13 residues. The CDR3 loop is CASSLRTADTQYF. CDR3 in DNA: TGTGCCAGCAGCCTACGGACCGCAGATACGCAGTATTTT.

The V gene is TRBV7-2, the J gene TRBJ2-1; 9 nucleotides match TRBD2. The germline V gene has CDR1 SGHTA and CDR2 FQGNSA. CDR3 length equals 15 residues. The V gene end was trimmed by 5 bases and the J gene end by 7 bases; junction bases not matched to a gene: 9. CDR3 sequence reads: CASSGGVAGVNEQFF. CDR3 DNA: TGTGCCAGCAGCGGGGGAGTAGCGGGAGTTAATGAGCAGTTCTTC.

The rearrangement links TRBV6-6 to TRBJ2-7, with 8 nucleotides matching TRBD1. The germline gives CDR1 MNHNY, CDR2 SVGAGI (reference sequence). There are 13 residues in the CDR3. V dropped 5 bases and J dropped 7; count of bases not matched to a gene: 7. The CDR3 sequence is CASSRTGMGEQYF. The CDR3, as DNA: TGTGCCAGCAGTCGGACAGGGATGGGGGAGCAGTACTTC.

This sequence joins TRBV4-3 and TRBJ2-7; no reliable D call. CDR1 is LGHNA and CDR2 is YSLEER in the germline V gene. The V gene lost 0 bases and the J gene lost 7 bases, with 22 bases spanning the gap. The CDR3 sequence is 17 residues long. The CDR3 region is CASSQDFGSLMSREQYF. CDR3 nucleotides: TGCGCCAGCAGCCAAGATTTCGGCAGTTTAATGTCCCGGGAGCAGTACTTC.

In this sample, this clone turned up once. This rearrangement joins TRBV9 to TRBJ2-5, with 10 bases identical to TRBD2. The germline V gene has CDR1 SGDLS and CDR2 YYNGEE. The CDR3 loop spans 16 amino acids. J gave up 1 base and V 5 bases, and 8 bases lay outside the gene matches. CDR3 region: CASSQAVAGGQETQYF. CDR3 bases: TGTGCCAGCAGTCAGGCGGTAGCGGGGGGCCAAGAGACCCAGTACTTC.

The chain couples TRBV5-6 to TRBJ2-7; D may be TRBD2 (5 bases). Per germline, CDR1 SGHDT and CDR2 YYEEEE. The V end lost 4 bases, the J end lost 7 bases, and 12 bases lay between the germline ends. The CDR3 has 12 residues. This CDR3 reads CASSTRRGEQYF. The CDR3 DNA sequence: TGTGCCAGCAGCACCCGTCGGGGTGAGCAGTACTTC.

The chain's CDR3 is CASSLQDQPQHF. The CDR3 DNA is TGTGCCAGCAGCCTACAGGATCAGCCCCAGCATTTT. The chain uses TRBV6-6 and TRBJ1-5; D possibly corresponds to TRBD1 (5 bases). This CDR3 is 12 amino acids long. Between the trimmed V and J ends, which lost 6 bases and 5 bases, there was a span of 8 bases. The V gene's germline CDR1 is MNHNY and CDR2 SVGAGI (reference sequence).

The CDR3 sequence: CASSLHRDKITDTQYF. The CDR3 DNA follows: TGTGCCAGCAGCTTGCACCGGGACAAAATCACAGATACGCAGTATTTT. The chain recombines TRBV11-2 with TRBJ2-3; perhaps TRBD1 as D (6 bases). V was clipped by 3 bases and J by 2 bases, with 15 bases between them. The CDR3 is 16 amino acids. Germline V gene lookup returns CDR1 SGHAT and CDR2 FQNNGV.

The chain uses TRBV21-1 and TRBJ2-6; the D call of TRBD2 is as the table states it, not checked on the DNA. TRBV21-1 is described as a pseudogene. This CDR3 has 17 amino acids. The CDR3 DNA sequence: TGTGCCAGCAGCAAAATACCTGGGGGGGCTGGGGCCAACGTCCTGACTTTC. Translated, it gives CASSKIPGGAGANVLTF.

The CDR3 DNA sequence: TGTGCCAGAAGCTTACAGCAGGGCGAAGAGGTATCATGCAATGAGCAGTTCTTC. Its translation: CARSLQQGEEVSCNEQFF. This chain links TRBV7-5 with TRBJ2-1; the table's D call, TRBD1, has no DNA check behind it. TRBV7-5 is noted as a pseudogene. The CDR3 covers 18 residues.

The V and J genes are TRBV19 and TRBJ1-5; D not certain. Per germline, CDR1 LNHDA and CDR2 SQIVND (reference sequence). The ends were cut back, 0 bases at V and 9 bases at J, with 12 bases in the middle. This CDR3 is built from 14 residues. The CDR3 DNA sequence: TGTGCCAGTAGTATAGATCCCCTTGGCTCGCCCCAGCATTTT. Translating gives CASSIDPLGSPQHF. Drawing the rest from reference TRBV19 and TRBJ1-5, the complete variable domain is DGGITQSPKYLFRKEGQNVTLSCEQNLNHDAMYWYRQDPGQGLRLIYYSQIVNDFQKGDIAEGYSVSREKKESFPLTVTSAQKNPTAFYLCASSIDPLGSPQHFGDGTRLSIL.

The gene calls are TRBV11-1 and TRBJ2-1, with 9 bases aligning to TRBD2. Germline assignment: CDR1 SGHAT and CDR2 FQDESV (reference sequence). This CDR3 has 16 residues. With 3 bases clipped from V and 11 bases from J, the junction kept 14 bases outside the gene matches. As DNA, the CDR3 is TGTGCCAGCAGCTTCGACCCCTCCGTAGCGGGAGTGAAGCAGTTCTTC. It translates to CASSFDPSVAGVKQFF.

The chain carries TRBV4-1 and TRBJ2-7; 9 bases agree with TRBD2. The CDR3 totals 16 residues. Germline V lookup: CDR1 MGHRA, CDR2 YSYEKL. V trimming: 0 bases; J trimming: 0 bases; junction bases outside the gene matches: 3. CDR3 sequence: CASSQDLAGSSYEQYF. The CDR3 DNA sequence: TGCGCCAGCAGCCAAGATCTAGCGGGAAGCTCCTACGAGCAGTACTTC.

The J gene is TRBJ2-7, the V gene TRBV5-1, with 10 bases lining up with TRBD2. Germline V gives CDR1 SGHRS, CDR2 YFSETQ. The CDR3 runs to 15 residues. Trimming cost V 3 bases and J 3 bases; bases outside gene matches: 6. For the CDR3, the DNA is TGCGCCAGCAGCTGGGCTGCTAGCGGGAGCTACGAGCAGTACTTC. Residues: CASSWAASGSYEQYF.

V gene TRBV29-1 combines with J gene TRBJ1-1, with a weak D call TRBD1 (6 bases). The CDR3 totals 11 residues. Trimming took off 6 bases at V and 6 bases at J, with 11 bases between the two ends. CDR1 SQVTM and CDR2 ANQGSEA come from the germline V gene. The CDR3 spells CSVGGWAEAFF. The CDR3 coding sequence is TGCAGCGTGGGGGGCTGGGCTGAAGCTTTCTTT.

The chain uses TRBV5-6 and TRBJ2-5; no clear D gene. Germline assignment: CDR1 SGHDT and CDR2 YYEEEE. With 4 bases removed from V and 4 bases from J, the gap between germline ends came to 14 bases. The CDR3 spans 14 residues. DNA of the CDR3: TGTGCCAGCAGCCCCCGAATGGGGATAGAGACCCAGTACTTC. Translated, it gives CASSPRMGIETQYF.

The genes are TRBV9 and TRBJ2-5; a weak D match, TRBD1 (5 bases). V shed 1 base and J shed 1 base, with 8 bases lying between them. The germline V gene encodes CDR1 SGDLS and CDR2 YYNGEE. The CDR3 sequence is 14 residues long. CDR3 amino acids: CASSVQGVQETQYF. DNA for the CDR3: TGTGCCAGCAGCGTACAGGGCGTCCAAGAGACCCAGTACTTC. The variable domain in full, with the rest retrieved from reference TRBV9 and TRBJ2-5, is DSGVTQTPKHLITATGQRVTLRCSPRSGDLSVYWYQQSLDQGLQFLIQYYNGEERAKGNILERFSAQQFPDLHSELNLSSLELGDSALYFCASSVQGVQETQYFGPGTRLLVL.

The gene calls are TRBV19 and TRBJ2-2; D possibly uses TRBD1 or TRBD2 (5 bases each). Trimming left V 3 bases short and J 1 base short, with 12 bases between. This CDR3 comprises 16 residues. CDR1 and CDR2 from the germline V gene are LNHDA and SQIVND (reference sequence). CDR3 loop: CASSINPGRNTGELFF. The CDR3 nucleotides read TGTGCCAGTAGTATTAATCCAGGGAGGAACACCGGGGAGCTGTTTTTT.

V and J are TRBV7-2 and TRBJ1-4, with D hard to call. Germline CDR1 is SGHTA and CDR2 is FQGNSA. The CDR3 totals 13 residues. V shed 2 bases and J shed 6 bases, with 7 bases lying between them. CDR3 sequence (DNA): TGTGCCAGCAGCTTATCAACGGATGAAAAACTGTTTTTT. Translation: CASSLSTDEKLFF.

The CDR3 sequence is CASSSSQRGQEFF. DNA for the CDR3: TGTGCCAGCAGCTCGTCCCAGCGGGGGCAGGAGTTCTTC. V usage is TRBV11-1 and J usage is TRBJ2-1; 8 nucleotides align to TRBD2. CDR1 and CDR2 from the germline V gene are SGHAT and FQDESV (reference sequence). The CDR3 runs 13 residues. J lost 14 bases, V lost 4 bases, and 10 bases had no gene match. Together with reference TRBV11-1 and TRBJ2-1, the CDR3 gives the full variable domain: EAEVAQSPRYKITEKSQAVAFWCDPISGHATLYWYRQILGQGPELLVQFQDESVVDDSQLPKDRFSAERLKGVDSTLKIQPAELGDSAMYLCASSSSQRGQEFFGPGTRLTVL.

This clone has just one count. This chain joins TRBV30 and TRBJ1-5; 7 bases align to TRBD1. This CDR3 contains 14 residues. J was trimmed by 7 bases and V by 2 bases; bases with no gene match: 8. Germline V gives CDR1 GTSNPN, CDR2 SVGIG (reference sequence). The CDR3 region is CAWSSTGSRQPQHF. The DNA of the CDR3 is TGTGCCTGGAGTTCGACAGGGTCGCGACAGCCCCAGCATTTT.